This T cell receptor beta chain was profiled in a study of blood T cell repertoires in COVID-19. Study information: PBMCs, B-cell-depleted T cells, or T cells provided the cDNA or gDNA that made up the material.

In the authors' workflow: It was from reference gene primer amplification that nucleated cell counts were estimated. This table comes from immunoSEQ multiplex PCR, and its TCRdb copy is limited to in-frame clones, with some not included. That table supplies the V and J calls and clone size; D and trimming were determined from the DNA. This sample has around 250,000 clones; about 81% occur once, and the top ten carry 4.1%. This CDR3 contains 17 residues. The V end was cut by 2 bases, the J end by 3 bases, with 16 bases between. Germline V gene lookup returns CDR1 KGHDR and CDR2 SFDVKD. This sequence joins TRBV24-1 and TRBJ2-1; D remains ambiguous. Input material: PBMCs or T cells enriched from blood (not recorded which). The sequence was collected from a man aged 25-45 years with acute COVID-19. CDR3 residues: CATSDSRSSRLYNEQFF. CDR3 nucleotides: TGTGCCACCAGTGATTCGAGAAGTTCGCGTCTCTACAATGAGCAGTTCTTC.